A selection of T cell receptor beta chains follows, all from one sample in a study of blood T cell repertoires in COVID-19. The repertoire was sequenced with immunoSEQ multiplex PCR; TCRdb's copy has only in-frame clones and lacks some. The sample includes 97,000 or so clones, approximately 79% of them seen just once. Sequencing used peripheral blood. Receptors originate from a man aged 65 to 85 with active or convalescent COVID-19. Both conserved end residues are part of each CDR3. D genes are given only for firm matches. Only some rows state a clone size, as once, few, many or a class for expanded clones.

>TRBJ2-3|TRBV29-1|-|TRBD2
TGCAGCGTAGGCTCGGGACTAGGGACAGATACGCAGTATTTT
CSVGSGLGTDTQYF
>TRBJ1-4|TRBV7-6|few|-
TGTGCCAGCAGCTTAGGGCTGACAACTAATGAAAAACTGTTTTTT
CASSLGLTTNEKLFF
>TRBJ2-1|TRBV6-5|-|TRBD2
TGTGCCAGCAGTAAACTAGCGGGGGGGTACAATGAGCAGTTCTTC
CASSKLAGGYNEQFF
>TRBJ2-5|TRBV13|few|-
TGTGCCAGCAGCCTTAGCGGTCTTGGGGCCCAGTACTTC
CASSLSGLGAQYF
>TRBJ1-1|TRBV6-2/TRBV6-3|-|-
TGTGCCAGCAGTTACCCCTCGGGGAGGGTGGCCTTTAACACTGAAGCTTTCTTT
CASSYPSGRVAFNTEAFF
>TRBJ2-3|TRBV6-1|-|TRBD2
TGTGCCAGCAGTGCCGGGACTAGCGGGGGCCTCAGCACAGATACGCAGTATTTT
CASSAGTSGGLSTDTQYF
>TRBJ2-2|TRBV11-2|once|TRBD1
TGTGCCAGCAGCCGGGACAGTCTCACCGGGGAGCTGTTTTTT
CASSRDSLTGELFF
>TRBJ2-7|TRBV11-2|-|-
TGTGCCAGCAGCTTTATGGCTTCCTACGAGCAGTACTTC
CASSFMASYEQYF
>TRBJ1-2|TRBV6-4|-|-
TGTGCCAGCAGTGACGGGGGGAACGGCTACACCTTC
CASSDGGNGYTF
>TRBJ1-2|TRBV9|-|TRBD1
TGTGCCAGCAGCCTACGGACAGGGTTGGGTGGGGGTGGCTACACCTTC
CASSLRTGLGGGGYTF
>TRBJ2-1|TRBV5-1|-|-
TGCGCCAGCAGCTTGGTACCAGGGGCCTACAATGAGCAGTTCTTC
CASSLVPGAYNEQFF
>TRBJ2-5|TRBV7-2|-|TRBD1
TGTGCCAGCAGCTTAGTCGGACAGGGGGCAAAGACCCAGTACTTC
CASSLVGQGAKTQYF
>TRBJ2-1|TRBV15|-|TRBD2
TGTGCCACCAGCAGAGAGGGGGGGGCCTACAATGAGCAGTTCTTC
CATSREGGAYNEQFF
>TRBJ1-5|TRBV10-3|-|-
TGTGCCACCAAAGGGGACACCAATCAGCCCCAGCATTTT
CATKGDTNQPQHF
>TRBJ1-5|TRBV6-5|-|-
TGTGCCAGCAACTCTCAGGGGAGCAATCAGCCCCAGCATTTT
CASNSQGSNQPQHF
>TRBJ2-7|TRBV6-6|-|TRBD1
TGTGCCAGCAGTGGGGACAGGGAAAGCGACGAGCAGTACTTC
CASSGDRESDEQYF
>TRBJ1-2|TRBV29-1|-|TRBD1
TGCAGCGTTGATACGACAGGGGGACCTGGTTCGGCTAACTATGGCTACACCTTC
CSVDTTGGPGSANYGYTF
>TRBJ2-5|TRBV19|-|-
TGTGCCAGTAGTATAGACCGCAGACAAGAGACCCAGTACTTC
CASSIDRRQETQYF
>TRBJ1-4|TRBV7-8|-|-
TGTGCCAGCGGGAGGGGGACAACTAATGAAAAACTGTTTTTT
CASGRGTTNEKLFF
>TRBJ2-1|TRBV7-9|-|-
TGTGCCAGCAGCCCCCTTTCCGGGGACTCCCAGTTCTTC
CASSPLSGDSQFF
>TRBJ1-1|TRBV4-1|-|-
TGCGCCAGCAGCCAAGGTCAGATAGGGGACACTGAAGCTTTCTTT
CASSQGQIGDTEAFF
>TRBJ2-2|TRBV2|-|TRBD2
TGTGCCAGCTCCGGGACTAGCGGACTCCTAGGGAACACCGGGGAGCTGTTTTTT
CASSGTSGLLGNTGELFF
>TRBJ2-2|TRBV14|-|TRBD1
TGTGCCAGCAGCCGACAGGGTTTACCCGGGGAGCTGTTTTTT
CASSRQGLPGELFF
>TRBJ1-1|TRBV11-2|-|-
TGTGCCAGCAGCTTAGGAGCAGGGAACACTGAAGCTTTCTTT
CASSLGAGNTEAFF
>TRBJ1-2|TRBV6-5|-|-
TGTGCCAGCACCCACCGGGGCTACACCTTC
CASTHRGYTF
>TRBJ2-3|TRBV7-6|once|TRBD1
TGTGCCAGCAGCGGGGGGACAGGGGTAACAGATACGCAGTATTTT
CASSGGTGVTDTQYF
>TRBJ1-4|TRBV15|-|-
TGTGCCACCAGCAGAGATCCAGGGTTGGCTAATGAAAAACTGTTTTTT
CATSRDPGLANEKLFF
>TRBJ1-1|TRBV5-6|-|-
TGTGCCAGCAGCTTGGCAGCGGGCCCTGCCTCTGGGGCTTTCTTT
CASSLAAGPASGAFF
>TRBJ2-1|TRBV19|-|-
TGTGCCAGTAGTATTAATAATGAGCAGTTCTTC
CASSINNEQFF
>TRBJ2-3|TRBV5-1|-|TRBD2
TGCGCCAGCAGCACCGGGACTAGCGGACTTTACACAGATACGCAGTATTTT
CASSTGTSGLYTDTQYF
>TRBJ2-1|TRBV30|-|TRBD1
TGTGCCTGGAGTAGAAGGACAGGGATTGGGCAGTTCTTC
CAWSRRTGIGQFF
>TRBJ2-4|TRBV5-3|many|TRBD2
TGTGCCAGAAGCCTCGGGCCTAGCGGCTTAGAAAACATTCAGTACTTC
CARSLGPSGLENIQYF
>TRBJ1-6|TRBV14|-|-
TGTGCCAGCAGCCAAGGACAGTTCATTTCACCCCTCCACTTT
CASSQGQFISPLHF
>TRBJ1-4|TRBV10-3|-|-
TGTGCCATCAGTGAGGGGAGTACAGGGCATGAAAAACTGTTTTTT
CAISEGSTGHEKLFF
>TRBJ1-2|TRBV6-6|-|-
TGTGCCAGCACCCGCCGCCTGGGACAACTAATGGGCTACACCTTC
CASTRRLGQLMGYTF
>TRBJ2-1|TRBV6-5|-|-
TGTGCCAGCAGTTGGCAGAACTCCTACAATGAGCAGTTCTTC
CASSWQNSYNEQFF
>TRBJ2-7|TRBV7-2|once|-
TGTGCCAGCAGCTTCTTTAGGGGCTCCTACGAGCAGTACTTC
CASSFFRGSYEQYF
>TRBJ2-3|TRBV30|-|-
TGTGCCTGGAGTGTACACTGGGGGGCAGATACGCAGTATTTT
CAWSVHWGADTQYF
>TRBJ1-1|TRBV27|-|TRBD1
TGTGCCAGCAGTTTCGCCACAGGGGGGGGCACTGAAGCTTTCTTT
CASSFATGGGTEAFF
>TRBJ1-2|TRBV29-1|-|-
TGCAGCGTCCGACGCAGGTCTGGCTACACCTTC
CSVRRRSGYTF
>TRBJ2-5|TRBV6-1|-|-
TGTGCCAGCAGTTATGGGCTAGCCCAAGAGACCCAGTACTTC
CASSYGLAQETQYF
>TRBJ2-7|TRBV4-2|-|TRBD1
TGTGCCAGCAGCCGGGACAGAGCCTACGAGCAGTACTTC
CASSRDRAYEQYF
>TRBJ2-7|TRBV10-2|-|-
TGCGCCAGCAGTGACGTTCCTGCCTACGAGCAGTACTTC
CASSDVPAYEQYF
>TRBJ2-3|TRBV5-1|-|-
TGCGCCAGCAGCTTGGCCAGGGTTATTACAGATACGCAGTATTTT
CASSLARVITDTQYF
>TRBJ2-1|TRBV7-9|-|-
TGTGCCAGCAGCTTATCAGGGTACGGTCTGTTCTTC
CASSLSGYGLFF